The clone carrying this T cell receptor beta chain was detected only a few times. TCRdb's table, derived via immunoSEQ multiplex PCR, lists solely in-frame clones and lacks some. The table shows roughly 700,000 clones, with more than 70% occurring only once. The ends were cut back, 0 bases at V and 2 bases at J, with 17 bases in the middle. Germline V gene lookup returns CDR1 LNHNV and CDR2 YYDKDF (reference sequence). This CDR3 has 17 residues. Regarding treatment: some 20 received Ad26.COV2.S at low or high dose, single or two shots; about 5 received placebo; per-sample allocation not given. Day 63 after the first injection of vaccine or placebo was the sampling time. The source of the sample is a study of Ad26.COV2.S vaccination and SARS-CoV-2 variants. Study summary: Once, or twice with 56 days between doses, Ad26.COV2.S was given intramuscularly.

The sequence derives from a person between 18 and 65 years old who received the Ad26.COV2.S COVID-19 vaccine or a placebo. The chain combines TRBV15 with TRBJ2-7; D call uncertain. Sequencing was performed on peripheral blood, taken in a trial of Ad26.COV2.S vaccine versus placebo. For the CDR3, the DNA is TGTGCCACCAGCAGAGACCGATTTGCAGGAAAACCCTACGAGCAGTACTTC. Amino acid sequence: CATSRDRFAGKPYEQYF. Combining the CDR3 with reference TRBV15 and TRBJ2-7 gives the whole variable domain DAMVIQNPRYQVTQFGKPVTLSCSQTLNHNVMYWYQQKSSQAPKLLFHYYDKDFNNEADTPDNFQSRRPNTSFCFLDIRSPGLGDTAMYLCATSRDRFAGKPYEQYFGPGTRLTVT.